The TCR beta chain under discussion was sequenced for a study of shared clonotypes between healthy human individuals. Overall study results and limits: Some naive CD4 clonotypes, 5% to 5.5%, turned up in common across several donors.

A note on this clone: Its target is not known.

The ends lost 6 bases at V and 3 bases at J; junction bases unmatched: 10. The CDR3 is 16 residues long. CDR1 is MDHEN, CDR2 SYDVKM, per germline. Healthy and HIV-negative, the adult donors had no recent acute infections or vaccinations. Every one of the donors was a Caucasian adult that lived in Nashville, Tennessee. Measured with immunoSEQ multiplex PCR; TCRdb has only the in-frame clones, and not every one. The sample shows some 1.5 million clones, 98% of them seen only once. The chain recombines TRBV28 with TRBJ1-4, with 7 bases identical to TRBD1. Specimen: naive CD4+ T cells sorted from blood. The sample's subset: CD45RA+ positively selected. The source of this sequence is a man aged 30-40 years in good health. CDR3 loop: CASSFPDRASNEKLFF. As DNA, the CDR3 is TGTGCCAGCAGCTTCCCAGACAGGGCTTCTAATGAAAAACTGTTTTTT.